Shown below are 18 T cell receptor beta chains from a single sample sequenced in a study of blood T cell repertoires in COVID-19. Repertoires were generated with immunoSEQ multiplex PCR, while TCRdb's copy carries only in-frame clones and drops some. This sample has about 180,000 clones; over 70% occur once, and the top ten carry approximately 15%. The sample comprised PBMCs or T cells enriched from blood (not recorded which). Receptors originate from a man aged 55 to 70 who had been exposed to COVID-19.

Comments on this clone: With a much larger clone just one base away, this may be a read error. This CDR3 reads CASSWTGNTEAFF. For the CDR3, the DNA is TGTGCCAGCAGCTGGACAGGGAACACTGAAGCTTTCTTT. This chain connects TRBV12-3 or TRBV12-4 to TRBJ1-1; 7 nucleotides agree with TRBD1. Trimming cost V 6 bases and J 1 base; bases outside gene matches: 2. The CDR3 has 13 amino acids.

V usage is TRBV3-1 (or the pseudogene TRBV3-2) and J usage is TRBJ2-1; D might be TRBD1 (6 bases). The CDR3 spans 14 residues. V was clipped by 4 bases and J by 6 bases, with 13 bases between them. Germline lookup yields CDR1 LGHDT and CDR2 YNNKEL (reference sequence). CDR3 sequence reads: CASSPPQGRNEQFF. CDR3 coding DNA: TGTGCCAGCAGCCCTCCCCAGGGGCGCAATGAGCAGTTCTTC.

V usage is TRBV27 and J usage is TRBJ2-1, with 7 bases aligning to TRBD1. The junction had 9 bases not matched to a gene; V was cut back by 6 bases and J by 4 bases. Per the germline V gene, CDR1 is MNHEY and CDR2 is SMNVEV (reference sequence). The CDR3 length is 15 residues. The CDR3, as DNA: TGTGCCAGCAGACCGTCGACAGGGATATACAATGAGCAGTTCTTC. It translates to CASRPSTGIYNEQFF.

The chain has TRBV27 and TRBJ2-2; a possible D gene is TRBD2 (5 bases). The CDR3 length is 16 residues. Germline values: CDR1 MNHEY, CDR2 SMNVEV (reference sequence). Trimming removed 4 bases at V and 2 bases at J, with 14 bases between. The CDR3 loop is CASSSRTVRNTGELFF. The CDR3 region has the DNA TGTGCCAGCAGTTCCCGGACTGTTAGAAACACCGGGGAGCTGTTTTTT.

The chain employs TRBV14 and TRBJ1-2, with D possibly TRBD1 on 6 matching bases. V was trimmed by 4 bases and J by 2 bases, leaving 17 bases between them. The CDR3 has 16 residues. Germline CDR1 is SGHDN and CDR2 is FVKESK. Here the CDR3 reads CASSPVVGQMNYGYTF. The CDR3 DNA is TGTGCCAGCAGCCCCGTGGTGGGACAAATGAACTATGGCTACACCTTC.

The table lists this clone with a few counts. This rearrangement joins TRBV5-1 to TRBJ2-1, with TRBD1 identical over 10 bases. J gave up 0 bases and V 0 bases, and 0 bases lay outside the gene matches. CDR1 is SGHRS, CDR2 YFSETQ, per germline. The CDR3 length is 16 residues. CDR3 bases: TGCGCCAGCAGCTTGGGGACAGGGGGCTCCTACAATGAGCAGTTCTTC. It is translated as CASSLGTGGSYNEQFF.

The chain employs TRBV30 and TRBJ1-1; TRBD1 matches at 7 bases. CDR1 is GTSNPN and CDR2 is SVGIG in the germline V gene (reference sequence). The CDR3 length is 14 residues. V shed 3 bases and J 6 bases; nucleotides not matched to a gene: 10. This chain's CDR3 is CAWSPGRGQAEAFF. For the CDR3, the DNA is TGTGCCTGGAGCCCGGGTAGGGGGCAGGCTGAAGCTTTCTTT.

The gene calls are TRBV27 and TRBJ1-5; D gene ambiguous. The CDR3 runs to 15 residues. Trimming left V 6 bases short and J 11 bases short, with 23 bases between. Germline assignment: CDR1 MNHEY and CDR2 SMNVEV (reference sequence). CDR3: CASSGSWPSSPAQHF. The DNA for the CDR3 is TGTGCCAGCAGCGGGTCTTGGCCCTCCAGTCCAGCCCAGCATTTT.

V gene TRBV19 combines with J gene TRBJ2-1; the match to TRBD1 covers 10 bases. The CDR3 consists of 15 residues. The V and J ends lost 4 bases and 3 bases, in that order; junction bases with no gene match: 3. Germline V gene data show CDR1 as LNHDA and CDR2 as SQIVND (reference sequence). CDR3 in DNA: TGTGCCAGTAGTACCCGGGACAGGGGCTACAATGAGCAGTTCTTC. Amino acid sequence: CASSTRDRGYNEQFF.

The V gene is TRBV28, the J gene TRBJ1-5, with 7 bases matching TRBD1. The CDR3 contains 16 residues. Trimming took 6 bases from V and 1 from J; bases not matched to a gene: 9. Germline assignment: CDR1 MDHEN and CDR2 SYDVKM. Written as DNA, the CDR3 is TGTGCCAGCAGGCTCGACTCAGGGGGAAGCAATCAGCCCCAGCATTTT. Its protein is CASRLDSGGSNQPQHF.

This clone was observed a single time. The rearrangement uses TRBV10-3 and TRBJ2-7; 14 bases align to TRBD2. The CDR3 is made up of 17 amino acids. V dropped 5 bases and J dropped 0; count of bases not matched to a gene: 6. Germline CDR1 reads ENHRY; CDR2 reads SYGVKD. The CDR3 DNA is TGTGCCATCAGTCGACTAGCGGGAGGGCGTAGCTCCTACGAGCAGTACTTC. Translation: CAISRLAGGRSSYEQYF.

This clone was counted only a few times. The chain combines TRBV9 with TRBJ1-1; no reliable D call. The CDR3 has 13 residues. Looked up from germline, CDR1 is SGDLS and CDR2 is YYNGEE. The V gene lost 3 bases and the J gene lost 4 bases, with 10 bases spanning the gap. The CDR3 loop reads CASSDVRSTEAFF. As DNA, the CDR3 is TGTGCCAGCAGCGACGTGAGGAGCACTGAAGCTTTCTTT.

V is TRBV30 and J is TRBJ2-7; no firm D call. Between the trimmed V and J ends, which lost 4 bases and 6 bases, there was a span of 19 bases. Germline loops: CDR1 GTSNPN, CDR2 SVGIG (reference sequence). The CDR3 contains 14 residues. In DNA form, the CDR3 reads TGTGCCTGGACCCTTACTAATTCCCCACCCGAGCAGTACTTC. This codes for CAWTLTNSPPEQYF.

This CDR3 reads CVSWTSGNEQYF. The CDR3 region has the DNA TGTGTAAGCTGGACTAGCGGGAACGAGCAGTACTTC. The rearrangement uses TRBV6-5 and TRBJ2-7, with TRBD2 matching 12 bases. The CDR3 extends over 12 amino acids. The V gene's germline CDR1 is MNHEY and CDR2 SVGAGI.

The chain carries TRBV14 and TRBJ2-1; TRBD2 aligns across 14 bases. V trimming: 3 bases; J trimming: 8 bases; junction bases outside the gene matches: 3. From germline, CDR1 is SGHDN and CDR2 FVKESK. The CDR3 sequence is 15 residues long. CDR3 sequence (DNA): TGTGCCAGCAGCCAGCGACTAGCGGGAGGGGATGAGCAGTTCTTC. This translates into CASSQRLAGGDEQFF.

This chain uses TRBV28 with TRBJ1-1; 10 bases are shared with TRBD1. The V segment lost 2 bases and the J segment 9 bases; nucleotides outside the gene matches: 15. Germline CDR1 reads MDHEN; CDR2 reads SYDVKM. CDR3 length: 17 amino acids. The CDR3 reads CASSLRGQGLHNGKAFF. As DNA, the CDR3 is TGTGCCAGCAGTTTAAGGGGACAGGGGCTCCACAACGGAAAAGCTTTCTTT.

The chain joins TRBV7-9 to TRBJ1-1; D possibly corresponds to TRBD1 (5 bases). This CDR3 is built from 15 residues. V lost 1 base, J lost 5 bases, and 14 bases lay in between. Germline assignment: CDR1 SEHNR and CDR2 FQNEAQ (reference sequence). CDR3 protein: CASSLGGGGKTEAFF. CDR3 bases: TGTGCCAGCAGCTTAGGAGGTGGGGGGAAGACTGAAGCTTTCTTT. Looking up the rest from reference TRBV7-9 and TRBJ1-1 gives the full variable domain: DTGVSQNPRHKITKRGQNVTFRCDPISEHNRLYWYRQTLGQGPEFLTYFQNEAQLEKSRLLSDRFSAERPKGSFSTLEIQRTEQGDSAMYLCASSLGGGGKTEAFFGQGTRLTVV.

Only one count was recorded for this clone. The V call is TRBV6-6, the J call TRBJ2-7; the D is unclear. This CDR3 contains 14 residues. Germline CDR1 reads MNHNY; CDR2 reads SVGAGI (reference sequence). V was trimmed by 0 bases and J by 3 bases, leaving 9 bases between them. In DNA, the CDR3 is TGTGCCAGCAGTTACTCCCGAGAGGTCTACGAGCAGTACTTC. It specifies CASSYSREVYEQYF.